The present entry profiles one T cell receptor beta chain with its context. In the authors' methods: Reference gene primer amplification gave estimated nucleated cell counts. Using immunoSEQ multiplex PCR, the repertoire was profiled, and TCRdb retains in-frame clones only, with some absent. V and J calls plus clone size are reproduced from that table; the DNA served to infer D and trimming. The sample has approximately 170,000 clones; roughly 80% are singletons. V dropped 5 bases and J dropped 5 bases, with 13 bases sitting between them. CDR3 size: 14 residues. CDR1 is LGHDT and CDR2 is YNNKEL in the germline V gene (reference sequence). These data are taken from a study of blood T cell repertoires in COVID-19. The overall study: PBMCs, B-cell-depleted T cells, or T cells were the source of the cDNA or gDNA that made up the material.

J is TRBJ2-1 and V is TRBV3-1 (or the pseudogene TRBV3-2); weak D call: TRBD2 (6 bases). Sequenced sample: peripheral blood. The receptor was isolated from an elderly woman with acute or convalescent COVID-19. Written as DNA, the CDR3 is TGTGCCAGCAGCGCGATGCGGGGAAACAATGAGCAGTTCTTC. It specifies CASSAMRGNNEQFF.